Below are 15 T cell receptor beta chains sequenced from a single sample in a study of shared clonotypes between healthy human individuals. Sequencing was performed with immunoSEQ multiplex PCR; in TCRdb, only in-frame clones are kept and a portion is missing. This table holds 180,000 or so clones, about 93% found once. The sequenced sample was naive CD4+ T cells sorted from blood. Indicated subset: CD45RA+ positively selected. The receptors come from a woman aged 25-40 years in good health.

The chain carries TRBV5-4 and TRBJ2-6, with D hard to call. The germline CDR1 and CDR2 sequences are SGHNT and YYREEE (reference sequence). V was pared by 2 bases and J by 2 bases, with 2 bases between. The CDR3 has 13 amino acids. CDR3 nucleotide sequence: TGTGCCAGCAGCTTTGCTGGGGCCAACGTCCTGACTTTC. Its protein is CASSFAGANVLTF. The entire variable domain, with the rest obtained from reference TRBV5-4 and TRBJ2-6, is as follows: ETGVTQSPTHLIKTRGQQVTLRCSSQSGHNTVSWYQQALGQGPQFIFQYYREEENGRGNFPPRFSGLQFPNYSSELNVNALELDDSALYLCASSFAGANVLTFGAGSRLTVL.

The chain has TRBV10-3 and TRBJ1-4; 8 positions match TRBD1. Unmatched junction bases numbered 7, after V lost 5 bases and J lost 8 bases. Germline V CDR1 and CDR2: ENHRY, SYGVKD. The CDR3 has 14 amino acids. CDR3 amino acids: CAISPVQGVEKLFF. Written as DNA, the CDR3 is TGTGCCATCAGTCCGGTACAGGGGGTCGAAAAACTGTTTTTT.

The V and J genes are TRBV28 and TRBJ1-2, with 8 bases aligning to TRBD1. Germline values: CDR1 MDHEN, CDR2 SYDVKM. The CDR3 is made up of 14 amino acids. Germline trimming cut 5 bases from V and 4 bases from J; bases unmatched to any gene: 6. CDR3 in amino acids: CASSRGQGAYGYTF. CDR3 bases: TGTGCCAGCAGTCGAGGACAGGGTGCCTATGGCTACACCTTC.

The chain is built from TRBV19 and TRBJ2-7; TRBD2 aligns across 15 bases. Germline V gives CDR1 LNHDA, CDR2 SQIVND (reference sequence). The trim removed 6 bases at V and 5 bases at J, leaving 14 bases unmatched. The CDR3 covers 18 residues. For the CDR3, the DNA is TGTGCCAGTAGCCAGGGACTAGCGGGAGGCTCAACCGGGGACGAGCAGTACTTC. This sequence encodes CASSQGLAGGSTGDEQYF.

This chain links TRBV10-3 with TRBJ1-2; the D is unclear. Germline V gene data show CDR1 as ENHRY and CDR2 as SYGVKD. The CDR3 has 14 residues. V was clipped by 3 bases and J by 2 bases, with 10 bases between them. Written as DNA, the CDR3 is TGTGCCATCAGTGACTTGGACGTCAACTATGGCTACACCTTC. Amino acid sequence: CAISDLDVNYGYTF.

The chain uses TRBV15 and TRBJ2-7; either TRBD1 or TRBD2 may supply D (5 bases each). The V end lost 1 base, the J end lost 4 bases, and 11 bases lay between the germline ends. This CDR3 region has 14 residues. Germline V gene data show CDR1 as LNHNV and CDR2 as YYDKDF (reference sequence). In DNA form, the CDR3 reads TGTGCCACCAGCAGAGGGGGGAGTAGGTACGAGCAGTACTTC. It translates to CATSRGGSRYEQYF.

The chain combines TRBV7-6 with TRBJ2-3, with D unclear. V lost 3 bases to trimming and J lost 3 bases, with 4 bases between them. There are 12 residues in the CDR3. Per germline, CDR1 SGHVS and CDR2 FNYEAQ. The CDR3 DNA reads as TGTGCCAGCAGCTTGATGACAGATACGCAGTATTTT. It is translated as CASSLMTDTQYF.

V usage is TRBV10-3 and J usage is TRBJ1-1; no clear D. CDR1 is ENHRY, CDR2 SYGVKD, per germline. Trimming shortened V by 5 bases and J by 1 base, and 5 bases separated the two germline ends. This CDR3 has 12 residues. CDR3 protein: CAISSGNTEAFF. CDR3 DNA sequence: TGTGCCATCAGTTCCGGGAACACTGAAGCTTTCTTT.

The chain has TRBV29-1 and TRBJ1-1; 8 nucleotides line up with TRBD1. The CDR3 loop spans 13 amino acids. V gave up 0 bases and J gave up 3 bases; unmatched junction bases: 0. Germline CDR1 reads SQVTM; CDR2 reads ANQGSEA. Written as DNA, the CDR3 is TGCAGCGTTGAAGAACAGGGGGACACTGAAGCTTTCTTT. It yields the protein CSVEEQGDTEAFF. Full variable domain (rest looked up from reference TRBV29-1 and TRBJ1-1): SAVISQKPSRDICQRGTSLTIQCQVDSQVTMMFWYRQQPGQSLTLIATANQGSEATYESGFVIDKFPISRPNLTFSTLTVSNMSPEDSSIYLCSVEEQGDTEAFFGQGTRLTVV.

This clone was picked up a small number of times. CDR3 coding DNA: TGCGCCAGCAGCCAAGAAGGGGGCGCCGGTCAGCCCCAGCATTTT. Protein sequence: CASSQEGGAGQPQHF. The rearrangement links TRBV4-1 to TRBJ1-5; 7 nucleotides line up with TRBD1. This CDR3 is built from 15 residues. Per germline, CDR1 MGHRA and CDR2 YSYEKL. V trimming: 0 bases; J trimming: 6 bases; junction bases outside the gene matches: 5.

The chain links TRBV5-1 to TRBJ2-5, with TRBD2 matching over 10 bases. V was pared by 4 bases and J by 5 bases, with 5 bases of the junction left unmatched. This CDR3 has 14 amino acids. The germline CDR1 and CDR2 sequences are SGHRS and YFSETQ. CDR3 sequence (DNA): TGCGCCAGCAGCCTTAGCGGGAGGCAGGAGACCCAGTACTTC. Its translation is CASSLSGRQETQYF.

The sample holds one count of this clone. This chain uses TRBV11-2 with TRBJ1-1; the D is unclear. V dropped 1 base and J dropped 1 base, with 10 bases sitting between them. The CDR3 spans 15 residues. Germline CDR1 SGHAT, CDR2 FQNNGV. As DNA, the CDR3 is TGTGCCAGCAGCTTAGGATCCCAAGGGAACACTGAAGCTTTCTTT. Amino acids: CASSLGSQGNTEAFF. Variable domain in full (rest from reference TRBV11-2 and TRBJ1-1): EAGVAQSPRYKIIEKRQSVAFWCNPISGHATLYWYQQILGQGPKLLIQFQNNGVVDDSQLPKDRFSAERLKGVDSTLKIQPAKLEDSAVYLCASSLGSQGNTEAFFGQGTRLTVV.

The chain combines TRBV28 with TRBJ2-1; 11 bases fit TRBD2. Germline CDR1 MDHEN, CDR2 SYDVKM. The CDR3 runs 12 residues. Losses at the gene ends were 4 bases for V and 15 bases for J; bases not matched to a gene: 5. The CDR3 nucleotides read TGTGCCAGCAGTTCGACTAGCGGGATCACGTTCTTC. Translation gives CASSSTSGITFF.

The rearrangement links TRBV5-1 to TRBJ1-1, with no clear D. V lost 1 base and J 2 bases, leaving 12 bases between the germline ends. The germline gives CDR1 SGHRS, CDR2 YFSETQ. The length of the CDR3 is 15 residues. This CDR3 is CASSLSLGSNTEAFF. As DNA, the CDR3 is TGCGCCAGCAGCTTGTCTTTAGGATCTAACACTGAAGCTTTCTTT.

The chain uses TRBV11-2 and TRBJ2-5; 8 bases are shared with TRBD2. Looked up from germline, CDR1 is SGHAT and CDR2 is FQNNGV. Unmatched junction bases numbered 10, after V lost 1 base and J lost 9 bases. This CDR3 contains 15 residues. The CDR3 region is CASSLVSGPGGAQYF. The CDR3 region has the DNA TGTGCCAGCAGCTTAGTTTCAGGGCCGGGGGGGGCCCAGTACTTC.